The 11 T cell receptor beta chains in this list originate from one sample, sequenced in a study of T cell repertoires in cytomegalovirus infection. TCRdb passed the reads through MiXCR, listing each CDR3 protein once. The repertoire consists of roughly 760,000 distinct CDR3 sequences, with less than 40% occurring once and the leading ten covering around 2.8%. Sequencing was performed on PBMCs. All receptors derive from a human donor in good health (CMV status not recorded). Some clones in this sample may be carry-over from other donors' samples.

This clonotype was recorded a few times. CDR3: CASSLSSGGALYNEQFF. The CDR3 nucleotides read TGTGCCAGCAGCTTATCTAGCGGCGGGGCGCTCTACAATGAGCAGTTCTTC. This rearrangement joins TRBV7-8 to TRBJ2-1; 7 bases fit TRBD2. Germline trimming cut 2 bases from V and 3 bases from J; bases unmatched to any gene: 10. This CDR3 comprises 17 residues. CDR1 is SGHVS, CDR2 FQNEAQ, per germline.

This clonotype was observed a few times. V is TRBV28 and J is TRBJ1-2; 11 nucleotides align to TRBD1. This CDR3 has 15 residues. Germline V gene sequence: CDR1 MDHEN, CDR2 SYDVKM. The ends lost 1 base at V and 5 bases at J; junction bases unmatched: 3. CDR3 DNA: TGTGCCAGCAGTTTATACGGACAGGGGGCTTATGGCTACACCTTC. Its translation is CASSLYGQGAYGYTF.

The gene calls are TRBV6-5 and TRBJ2-4, with D perhaps matching TRBD1 or TRBD2 (5 bases each). Looked up from germline, CDR1 is MNHEY and CDR2 is SVGAGI. The CDR3 is 17 residues long. Between the trimmed V and J ends, which lost 9 bases and 2 bases, there was a span of 23 bases. The CDR3 nucleotides are TGTGCCAGAAGTATCTCTCCGGGACCCCGGCCCAAAAACATTCAGTACTTC. Translated, it gives CARSISPGPRPKNIQYF.

This clonotype occurred a few times. The chain employs TRBV25-1 and TRBJ2-7; 8 bases are a match to TRBD2. Germline-derived CDR1 and CDR2 are MGHDK and SYGVNS. V was clipped by 6 bases and J by 0 bases; unmatched bases: 4. The length of the CDR3 is 14 residues. The CDR3 protein is CASSELADSYEQYF. DNA for the CDR3: TGTGCCAGCAGCGAACTAGCGGACTCCTACGAGCAGTACTTC.

This CDR3 reads CASRQQGKTSYEQYF. DNA for the CDR3: TGTGCCAGCAGACAACAGGGAAAGACCTCCTACGAGCAGTACTTC. The chain carries TRBV12-3 or TRBV12-4 and TRBJ2-7; possibly TRBD1 for D (6 bases). The CDR3 runs to 15 residues. V was clipped by 6 bases and J by 0 bases, with 15 bases between them.

V usage is TRBV4-1 and J usage is TRBJ2-7; D possibly uses TRBD1 or TRBD2 (7 bases each). The CDR3 is 16 amino acids. V lost 4 bases and J lost 0, with 16 bases in between. The V gene's germline CDR1 is MGHRA and CDR2 YSYEKL. CDR3 sequence reads: CASSPPGGASSYEQYF. DNA for the CDR3: TGCGCCAGCAGCCCCCCAGGGGGGGCGAGCTCCTACGAGCAGTACTTC.

The chain is built from TRBV14 and TRBJ2-1; TRBD1 aligns across 7 bases. This CDR3 region has 13 residues. Germline CDR1 SGHDN, CDR2 FVKESK. Trimming removed 0 bases from V and 15 bases from J; junction bases left unmatched: 8. The CDR3 sequence is CASSQELGGLPFF. The CDR3 coding sequence is TGTGCCAGCAGCCAAGAGTTAGGGGGCCTGCCGTTCTTC.

This clonotype was observed many times. The chain uses TRBV28 and TRBJ2-7; D unresolved. Trimming pared 2 bases from V and 6 bases from J, leaving 8 bases between. The CDR3 totals 12 residues. Germline-derived CDR1 and CDR2 are MDHEN and SYDVKM. CDR3 in amino acids: CASSLRVREQYF. In DNA form, the CDR3 reads TGTGCCAGCAGTTTAAGAGTTCGCGAGCAGTACTTC.

The chain is built from TRBV6-2 or TRBV6-3 and TRBJ2-2; 9 nucleotides agree with TRBD1. The length of the CDR3 is 15 residues. Looked up from germline, CDR1 is MNHEY and CDR2 is SVGEGT. V lost 5 bases to trimming and J lost 6 bases; unmatched junction nucleotides: 7. This CDR3 reads CASSQDRGRAGELFF. CDR3 nucleotide sequence: TGTGCCAGCAGTCAGGACAGGGGTCGAGCCGGGGAGCTGTTTTTT.

The chain is built from TRBV19 and TRBJ1-4; TRBD1 matches 8 bases. V trimming: 5 bases; J trimming: 8 bases; junction bases outside the gene matches: 7. The CDR3 has 14 residues. CDR1 LNHDA and CDR2 SQIVND come from the germline V gene (reference sequence). The CDR3 DNA reads as TGTGCCAGTAGTTCGCGGACAGGGTACGAAAAACTGTTTTTT. Amino acid sequence: CASSSRTGYEKLFF.

The V gene is TRBV20-1, the J gene TRBJ2-5, with 13 positions matching TRBD2. CDR1 and CDR2 (germline): DFQATT, SNEGSKA (reference sequence). Trimming removed 6 bases from V and 6 bases from J; junction bases left unmatched: 10. The CDR3 has 15 amino acids. The CDR3 coding sequence is TGCAGTGCCCAGACCGGGACTAGCGGGGTCAAGACCCAGTACTTC. Translation: CSAQTGTSGVKTQYF.